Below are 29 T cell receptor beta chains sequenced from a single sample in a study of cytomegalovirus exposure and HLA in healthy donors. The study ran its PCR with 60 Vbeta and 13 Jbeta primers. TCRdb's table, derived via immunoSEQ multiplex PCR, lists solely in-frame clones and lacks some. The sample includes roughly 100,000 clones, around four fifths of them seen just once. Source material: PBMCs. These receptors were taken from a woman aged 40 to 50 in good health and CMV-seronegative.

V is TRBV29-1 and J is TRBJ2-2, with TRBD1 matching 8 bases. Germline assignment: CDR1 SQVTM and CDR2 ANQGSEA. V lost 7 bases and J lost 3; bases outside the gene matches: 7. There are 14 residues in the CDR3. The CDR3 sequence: CSARTGWDTGELFF. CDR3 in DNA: TGCAGCGCCAGGACAGGGTGGGACACCGGGGAGCTGTTTTTT.

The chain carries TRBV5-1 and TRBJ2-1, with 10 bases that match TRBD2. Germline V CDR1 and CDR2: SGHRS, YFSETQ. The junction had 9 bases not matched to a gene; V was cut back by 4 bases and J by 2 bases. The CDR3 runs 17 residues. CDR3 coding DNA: TGCGCCAGCAGCAACCAGCAAGGGACTAGCGCCTACAATGAGCAGTTCTTC. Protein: CASSNQQGTSAYNEQFF.

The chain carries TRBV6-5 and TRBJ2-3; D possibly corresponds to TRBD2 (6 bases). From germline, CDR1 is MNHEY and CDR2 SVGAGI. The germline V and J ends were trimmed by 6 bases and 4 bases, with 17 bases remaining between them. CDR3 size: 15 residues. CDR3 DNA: TGTGCCAGCAGCTGGGGACTCTCCCGCCCAGATACGCAGTATTTT. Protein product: CASSWGLSRPDTQYF.

Here the CDR3 DNA reads TGTGCTAGTGGTTCGCGGAGGTGGGGGGACACTGAAGCTTTCTTT. Amino acids: CASGSRRWGDTEAFF. The gene calls are TRBV12-5 and TRBJ1-1; D is perhaps TRBD1 (5 bases). Looked up from germline, CDR1 is LGHNT and CDR2 is FRNRAP. The CDR3 loop spans 15 amino acids. Trimming took off 4 bases at V and 3 bases at J, with 15 bases between the two ends.

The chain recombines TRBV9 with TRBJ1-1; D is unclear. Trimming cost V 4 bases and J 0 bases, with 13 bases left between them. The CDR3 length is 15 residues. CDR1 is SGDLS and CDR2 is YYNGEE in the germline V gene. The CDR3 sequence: CASSPRALMNTEAFF. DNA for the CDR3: TGTGCCAGCAGCCCCCGCGCTCTAATGAACACTGAAGCTTTCTTT.

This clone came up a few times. CDR3 region: CASMWEYSNQPQHF. The CDR3 DNA is TGTGCCAGCATGTGGGAGTATAGCAATCAGCCCCAGCATTTT. V usage is TRBV6-1 and J usage is TRBJ1-5; D ambiguous. V was pared by 7 bases and J by 0 bases, with 10 bases between. This CDR3 comprises 14 residues. Germline-derived CDR1 and CDR2 are MNHNS and SASEGT.

For the CDR3, the DNA is TGTGCCAGCAGTGAAGGGGGACAGAATGAAAAACTGTTTTTT. Its protein product is CASSEGGQNEKLFF. The chain couples TRBV6-1 to TRBJ1-4, with 7 bases matching TRBD1. V was pared by 1 base and J by 5 bases, with 1 base of the junction left unmatched. CDR1 is MNHNS and CDR2 is SASEGT in the germline V gene. CDR3 size: 14 residues.

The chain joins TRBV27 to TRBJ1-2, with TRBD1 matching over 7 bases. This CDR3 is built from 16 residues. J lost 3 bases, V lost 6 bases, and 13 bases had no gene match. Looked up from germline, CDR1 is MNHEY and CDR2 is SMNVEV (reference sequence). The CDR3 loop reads CASRETRDRLDYGYTF. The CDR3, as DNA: TGTGCCAGCAGGGAGACCCGGGACAGATTGGACTATGGCTACACCTTC.

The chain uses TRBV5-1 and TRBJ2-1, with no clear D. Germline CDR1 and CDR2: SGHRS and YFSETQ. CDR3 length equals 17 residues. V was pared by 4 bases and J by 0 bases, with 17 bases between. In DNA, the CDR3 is TGCGCCAGCAGCCCCGGAATAGCCCCGAGCTCCTACAATGAGCAGTTCTTC. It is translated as CASSPGIAPSSYNEQFF.

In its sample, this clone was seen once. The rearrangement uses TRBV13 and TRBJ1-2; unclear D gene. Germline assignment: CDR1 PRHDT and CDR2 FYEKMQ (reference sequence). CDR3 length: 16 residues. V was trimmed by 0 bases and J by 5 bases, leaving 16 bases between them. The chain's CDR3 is CASSLGALEYLYGYTF. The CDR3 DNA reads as TGTGCCAGCAGCTTAGGAGCCCTTGAGTACCTATATGGCTACACCTTC.

CDR3: CASGGTGVNSPLHF. In DNA, the CDR3 is TGTGCTAGTGGGGGGACAGGGGTTAATTCACCCCTCCACTTT. The rearrangement joins TRBV12-5 to TRBJ1-6, with 10 bases identical to TRBD1. CDR1 is LGHNT and CDR2 is FRNRAP in the germline V gene. The V segment lost 6 bases and the J segment 6 bases; nucleotides outside the gene matches: 2. This CDR3 region has 14 residues.

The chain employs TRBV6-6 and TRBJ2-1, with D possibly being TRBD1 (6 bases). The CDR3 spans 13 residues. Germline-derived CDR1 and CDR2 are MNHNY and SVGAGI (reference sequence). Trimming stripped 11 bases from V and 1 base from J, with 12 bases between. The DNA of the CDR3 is TGTGCCGGCAAAACAGGGTCCTACAATGAGCAGTTCTTC. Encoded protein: CAGKTGSYNEQFF.

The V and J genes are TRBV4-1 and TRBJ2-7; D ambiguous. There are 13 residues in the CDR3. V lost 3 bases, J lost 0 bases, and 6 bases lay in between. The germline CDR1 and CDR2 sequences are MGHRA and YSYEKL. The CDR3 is CASSHTGSYEQYF. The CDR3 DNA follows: TGCGCCAGCAGCCATACGGGCTCCTACGAGCAGTACTTC.

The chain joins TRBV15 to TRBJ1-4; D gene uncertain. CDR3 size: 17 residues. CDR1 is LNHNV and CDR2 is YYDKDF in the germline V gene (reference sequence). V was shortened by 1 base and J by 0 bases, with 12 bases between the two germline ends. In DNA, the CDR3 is TGTGCCACCAGCAGAGTCGCACACGAAGCAACTAATGAAAAACTGTTTTTT. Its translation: CATSRVAHEATNEKLFF.

In DNA, the CDR3 is TGTGCCAGCAGTTACGGTTCAGTCACAGATTATGGCTACACCTTC. Protein sequence: CASSYGSVTDYGYTF. The chain combines TRBV6-5 with TRBJ1-2, with D uncertain. Germline lookup yields CDR1 MNHEY and CDR2 SVGAGI. Between the trimmed V and J ends, which lost 2 bases and 5 bases, there was a span of 15 bases. The CDR3 runs to 15 residues.

CDR3 protein: CASSLGPTGTSGRGNEQFF. In nucleotides, the CDR3 is TGTGCCAGCAGCTTGGGCCCAACAGGGACTAGCGGGCGGGGCAATGAGCAGTTCTTC. J is TRBJ2-1 and V is TRBV7-9; 12 positions agree with TRBD2. Trimming took 3 bases from V and 6 from J; bases not matched to a gene: 15. CDR1 and CDR2 from the germline V gene are SEHNR and FQNEAQ (reference sequence). The CDR3 consists of 19 residues.

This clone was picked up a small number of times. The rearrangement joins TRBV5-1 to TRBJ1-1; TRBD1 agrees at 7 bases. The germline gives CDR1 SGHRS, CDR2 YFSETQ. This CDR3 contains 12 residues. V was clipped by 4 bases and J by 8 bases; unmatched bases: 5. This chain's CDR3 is CASSVGQSEAFF. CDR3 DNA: TGCGCCAGCAGCGTGGGACAGTCGGAAGCTTTCTTT.

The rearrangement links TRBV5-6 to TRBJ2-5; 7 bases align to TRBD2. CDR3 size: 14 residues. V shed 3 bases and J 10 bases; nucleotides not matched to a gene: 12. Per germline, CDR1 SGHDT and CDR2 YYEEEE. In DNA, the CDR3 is TGTGCCAGCAGCTCTGCCCTGGGCGGGGGAGGCCAGTACTTC. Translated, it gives CASSSALGGGGQYF.

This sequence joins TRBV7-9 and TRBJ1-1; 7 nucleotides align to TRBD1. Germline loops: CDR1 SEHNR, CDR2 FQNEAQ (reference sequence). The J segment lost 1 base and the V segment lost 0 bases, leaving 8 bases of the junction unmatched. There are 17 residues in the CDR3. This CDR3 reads CASSLAGSGQPNTEAFF. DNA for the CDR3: TGTGCCAGCAGCTTAGCCGGGTCGGGACAGCCGAACACTGAAGCTTTCTTT.

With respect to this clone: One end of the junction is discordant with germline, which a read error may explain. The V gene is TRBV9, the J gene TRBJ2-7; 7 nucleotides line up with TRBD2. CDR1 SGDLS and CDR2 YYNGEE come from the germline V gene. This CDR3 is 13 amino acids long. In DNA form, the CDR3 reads TGTGCCAGCAGCCTTATGGGGAGGGCAGGATTGGTCTTC. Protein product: CASSLMGRAGLVF. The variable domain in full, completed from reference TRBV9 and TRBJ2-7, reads DSGVTQTPKHLITATGQRVTLRCSPRSGDLSVYWYQQSLDQGLQFLIQYYNGEERAKGNILERFSAQQFPDLHSELNLSSLELGDSALYFCASSLMGRAGLVFGPGTRLTVT.

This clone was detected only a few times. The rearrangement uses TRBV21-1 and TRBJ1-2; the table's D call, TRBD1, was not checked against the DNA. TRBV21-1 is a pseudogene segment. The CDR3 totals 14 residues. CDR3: CASSKKGDRAGYTF. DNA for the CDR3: TGTGCCAGCAGCAAAAAAGGAGACAGGGCTGGCTACACCTTC.

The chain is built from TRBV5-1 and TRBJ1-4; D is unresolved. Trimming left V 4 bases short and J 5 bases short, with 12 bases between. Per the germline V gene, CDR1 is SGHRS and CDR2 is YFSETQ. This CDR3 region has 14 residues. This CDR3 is CASSPGDENEKLFF. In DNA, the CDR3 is TGCGCCAGCAGCCCGGGAGACGAAAATGAAAAACTGTTTTTT.

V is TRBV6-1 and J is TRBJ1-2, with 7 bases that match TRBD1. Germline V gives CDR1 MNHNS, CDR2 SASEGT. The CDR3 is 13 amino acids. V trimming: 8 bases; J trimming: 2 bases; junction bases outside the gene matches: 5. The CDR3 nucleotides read TGTGCCAGCCGGGACAGCGTCAACTATGGCTACACCTTC. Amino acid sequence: CASRDSVNYGYTF.

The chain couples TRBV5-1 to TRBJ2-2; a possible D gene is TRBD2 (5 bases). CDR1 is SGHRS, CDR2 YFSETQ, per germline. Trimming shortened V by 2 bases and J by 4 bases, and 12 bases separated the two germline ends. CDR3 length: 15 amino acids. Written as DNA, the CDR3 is TGCGCCAGCAGCTTCGGGGAGTCCCCCACCGGGGAGCTGTTTTTT. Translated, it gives CASSFGESPTGELFF. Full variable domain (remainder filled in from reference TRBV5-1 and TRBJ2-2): KAGVTQTPRYLIKTRGQQVTLSCSPISGHRSVSWYQQTPGQGLQFLFEYFSETQRNKGNFPGRFSGRQFSNSRSEMNVSTLELGDSALYLCASSFGESPTGELFFGEGSRLTVL.

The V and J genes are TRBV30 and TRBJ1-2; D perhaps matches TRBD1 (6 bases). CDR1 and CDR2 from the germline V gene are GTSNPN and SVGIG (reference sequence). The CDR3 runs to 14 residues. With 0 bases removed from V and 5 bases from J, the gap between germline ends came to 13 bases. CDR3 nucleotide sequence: TGTGCCTGGAGTGTACCCGGGACACAGTATGGCTACACCTTC. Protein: CAWSVPGTQYGYTF.

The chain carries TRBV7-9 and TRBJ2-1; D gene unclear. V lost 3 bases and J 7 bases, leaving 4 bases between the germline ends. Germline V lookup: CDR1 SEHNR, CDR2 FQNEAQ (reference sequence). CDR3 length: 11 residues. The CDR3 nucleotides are TGTGCCAGCAGCTTCGTTAATGAGCAGTTCTTC. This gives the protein CASSFVNEQFF.

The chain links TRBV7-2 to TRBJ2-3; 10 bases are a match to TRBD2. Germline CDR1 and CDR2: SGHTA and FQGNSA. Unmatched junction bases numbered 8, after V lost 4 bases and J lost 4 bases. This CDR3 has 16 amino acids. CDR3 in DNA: TGTGCCAGCAGCTCTACCGGGACTAGCGAGGCAGATACGCAGTATTTT. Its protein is CASSSTGTSEADTQYF.

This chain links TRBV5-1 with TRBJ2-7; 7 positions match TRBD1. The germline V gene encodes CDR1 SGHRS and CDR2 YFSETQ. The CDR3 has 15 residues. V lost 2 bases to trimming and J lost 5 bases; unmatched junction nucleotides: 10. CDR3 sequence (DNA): TGCGCCAGCAGCTTCTCCACAGGGGTAAACGACGAGCAGTACTTC. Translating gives CASSFSTGVNDEQYF.

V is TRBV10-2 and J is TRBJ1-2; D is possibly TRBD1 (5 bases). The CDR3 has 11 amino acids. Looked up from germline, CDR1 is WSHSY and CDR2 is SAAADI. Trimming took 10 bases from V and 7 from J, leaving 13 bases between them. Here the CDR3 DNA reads TGCGCCACGAGAAGGGGCGGTGGCTACACCTTC. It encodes CATRRGGGYTF.